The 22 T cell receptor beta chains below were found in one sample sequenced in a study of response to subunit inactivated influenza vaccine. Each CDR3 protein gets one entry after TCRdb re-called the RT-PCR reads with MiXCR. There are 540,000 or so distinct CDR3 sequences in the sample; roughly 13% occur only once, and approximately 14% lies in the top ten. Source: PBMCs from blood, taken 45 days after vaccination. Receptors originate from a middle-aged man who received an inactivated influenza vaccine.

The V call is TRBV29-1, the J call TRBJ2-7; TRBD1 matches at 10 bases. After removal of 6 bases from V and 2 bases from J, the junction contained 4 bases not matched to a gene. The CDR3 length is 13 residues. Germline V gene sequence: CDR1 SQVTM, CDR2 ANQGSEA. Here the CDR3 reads CSVAGTGAYEQYF. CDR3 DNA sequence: TGCAGCGTGGCCGGGACAGGGGCCTACGAGCAGTACTTC.

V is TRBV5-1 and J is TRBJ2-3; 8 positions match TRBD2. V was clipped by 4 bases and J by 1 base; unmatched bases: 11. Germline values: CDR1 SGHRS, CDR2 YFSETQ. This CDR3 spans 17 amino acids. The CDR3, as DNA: TGCGCCAGCAGCATAGGACATAGCGGGGTCGGCACAGATACGCAGTATTTT. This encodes CASSIGHSGVGTDTQYF.

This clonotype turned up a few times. CDR3 region: CASSTSTIGTGVYEQYF. CDR3 in DNA: TGTGCCAGCTCAACAAGCACGATCGGGACAGGGGTATACGAGCAGTACTTC. This chain uses TRBV18 with TRBJ2-7, with TRBD1 matching over 10 bases. This CDR3 comprises 17 residues. The J segment lost 4 bases and the V segment lost 5 bases, leaving 14 bases of the junction unmatched. Germline lookup yields CDR1 KGHSH and CDR2 LQKENI.

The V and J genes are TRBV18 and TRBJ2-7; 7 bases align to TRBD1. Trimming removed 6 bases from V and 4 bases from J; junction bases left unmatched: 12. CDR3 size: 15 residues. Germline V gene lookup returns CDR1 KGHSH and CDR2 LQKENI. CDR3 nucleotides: TGTGCCAGCTCCCCAACGGGTCAGGGGGAGTACGAGCAGTACTTC. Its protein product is CASSPTGQGEYEQYF.

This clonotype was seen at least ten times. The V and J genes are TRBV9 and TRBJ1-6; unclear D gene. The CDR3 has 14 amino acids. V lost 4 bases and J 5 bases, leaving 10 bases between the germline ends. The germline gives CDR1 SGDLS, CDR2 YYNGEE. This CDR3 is CASSTRWNNSPLHF. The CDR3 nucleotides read TGTGCCAGCAGCACCCGGTGGAATAATTCACCCCTCCACTTT.

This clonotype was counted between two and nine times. The CDR3 protein is CASSFKTENQPQHF. As DNA, the CDR3 is TGTGCCAGCAGCTTTAAGACTGAGAATCAGCCCCAGCATTTT. The genes are TRBV5-8 and TRBJ1-5; D ambiguous. V gave up 2 bases and J gave up 4 bases, with 10 bases separating them. The germline V gene has CDR1 SGHTS and CDR2 YDEGEE. The CDR3 is made up of 14 amino acids.

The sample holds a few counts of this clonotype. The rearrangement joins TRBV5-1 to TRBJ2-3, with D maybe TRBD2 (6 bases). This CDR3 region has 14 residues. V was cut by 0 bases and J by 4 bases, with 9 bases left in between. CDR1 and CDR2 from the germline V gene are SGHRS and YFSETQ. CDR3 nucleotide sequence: TGCGCCAGCAGCTTGGCGGGGGATGCAGATACGCAGTATTTT. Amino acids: CASSLAGDADTQYF.

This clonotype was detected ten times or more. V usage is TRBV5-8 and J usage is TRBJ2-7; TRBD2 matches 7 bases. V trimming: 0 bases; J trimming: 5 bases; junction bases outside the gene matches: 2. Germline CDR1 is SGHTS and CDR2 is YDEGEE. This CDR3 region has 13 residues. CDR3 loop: CASSLERGDEQYF. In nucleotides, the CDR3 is TGTGCCAGCAGCTTGGAGCGGGGCGACGAGCAGTACTTC.

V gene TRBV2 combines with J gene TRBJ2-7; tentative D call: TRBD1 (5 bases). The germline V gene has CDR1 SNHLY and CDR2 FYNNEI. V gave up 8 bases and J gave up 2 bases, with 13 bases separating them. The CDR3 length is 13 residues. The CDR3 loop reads CASVKQGTYEQYF. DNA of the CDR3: TGTGCCAGCGTTAAGCAGGGCACCTACGAGCAGTACTTC.

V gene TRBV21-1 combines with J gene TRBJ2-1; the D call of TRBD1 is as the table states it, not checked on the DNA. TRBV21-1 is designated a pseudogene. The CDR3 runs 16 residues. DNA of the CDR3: TGTGCCAGCAGAACCTTCAGGGGTGGGTCCTACAATGAGCAGTTCTTC. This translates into CASRTFRGGSYNEQFF.

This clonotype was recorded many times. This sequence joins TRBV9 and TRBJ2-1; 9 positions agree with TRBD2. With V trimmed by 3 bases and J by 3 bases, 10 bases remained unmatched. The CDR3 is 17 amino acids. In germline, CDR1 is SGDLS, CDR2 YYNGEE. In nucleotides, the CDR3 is TGTGCCAGCAGCGGAGCACCAGCTAGCGGGATCTACAATGAGCAGTTCTTC. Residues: CASSGAPASGIYNEQFF.

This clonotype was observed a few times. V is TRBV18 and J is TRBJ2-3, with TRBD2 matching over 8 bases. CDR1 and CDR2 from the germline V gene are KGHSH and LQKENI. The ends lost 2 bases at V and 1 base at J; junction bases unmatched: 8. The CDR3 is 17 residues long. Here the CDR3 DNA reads TGTGCCAGCTCACCAATTGTCCTGACTAGCGGCACAGATACGCAGTATTTT. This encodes CASSPIVLTSGTDTQYF.

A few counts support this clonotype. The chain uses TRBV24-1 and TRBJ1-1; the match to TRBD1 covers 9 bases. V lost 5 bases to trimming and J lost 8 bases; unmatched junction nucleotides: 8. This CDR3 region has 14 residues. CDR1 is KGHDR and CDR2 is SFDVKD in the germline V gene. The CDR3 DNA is TGTGCCACCAGTGGCGCCGGGACAGGGTCCGAAGCTTTCTTT. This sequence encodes CATSGAGTGSEAFF.

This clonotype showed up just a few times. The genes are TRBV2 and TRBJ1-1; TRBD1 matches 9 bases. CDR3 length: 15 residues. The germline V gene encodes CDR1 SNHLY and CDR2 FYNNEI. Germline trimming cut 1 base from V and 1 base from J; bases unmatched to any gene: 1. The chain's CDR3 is CASSEGGQGNTEAFF. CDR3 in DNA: TGTGCCAGCAGTGAAGGGGGACAGGGGAACACTGAAGCTTTCTTT.

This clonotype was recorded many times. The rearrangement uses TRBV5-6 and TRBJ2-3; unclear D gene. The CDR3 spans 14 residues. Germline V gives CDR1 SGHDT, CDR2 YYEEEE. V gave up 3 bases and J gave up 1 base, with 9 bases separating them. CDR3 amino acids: CASSSGWGTDTQYF. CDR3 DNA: TGTGCCAGCAGCTCCGGGTGGGGCACAGATACGCAGTATTTT.

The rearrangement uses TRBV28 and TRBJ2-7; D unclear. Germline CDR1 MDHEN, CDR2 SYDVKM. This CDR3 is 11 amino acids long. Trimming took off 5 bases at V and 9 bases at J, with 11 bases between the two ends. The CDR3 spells CASSLQVAQYF. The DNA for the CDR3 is TGTGCCAGCAGTCTCCAGGTTGCGCAGTACTTC.

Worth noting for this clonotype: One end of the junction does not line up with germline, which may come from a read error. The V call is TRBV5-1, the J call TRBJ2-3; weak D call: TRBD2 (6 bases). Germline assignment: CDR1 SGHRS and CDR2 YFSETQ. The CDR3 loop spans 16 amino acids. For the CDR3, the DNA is TGCGCCAGCACCTTGGGTCGAGCGGGTGGAGCAGATACGCAGTATTTT. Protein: CASTLGRAGGADTQYF.

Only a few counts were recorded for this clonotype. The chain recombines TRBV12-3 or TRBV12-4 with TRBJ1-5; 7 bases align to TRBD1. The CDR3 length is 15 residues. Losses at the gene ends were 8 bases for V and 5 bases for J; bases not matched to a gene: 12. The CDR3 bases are TGTGCCAGCCGAGAGGGGGCGGGAAGGCATCAGCCCCAGCATTTT. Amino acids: CASREGAGRHQPQHF.

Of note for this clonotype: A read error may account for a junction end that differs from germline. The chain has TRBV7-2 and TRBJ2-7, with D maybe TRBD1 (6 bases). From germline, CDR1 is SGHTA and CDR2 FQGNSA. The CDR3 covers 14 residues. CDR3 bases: TGTGACAGCAGCTTCCCCGAGGACAGCTACGAGCAGTACTTC. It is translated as CDSSFPEDSYEQYF.

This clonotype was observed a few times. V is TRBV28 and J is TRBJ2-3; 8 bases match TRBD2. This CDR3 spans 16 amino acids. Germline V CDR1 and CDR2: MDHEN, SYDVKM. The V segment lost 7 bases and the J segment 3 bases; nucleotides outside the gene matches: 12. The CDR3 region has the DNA TGTGCCAGCATTCCGGGGGGGCACGATTTAACAGATACGCAGTATTTT. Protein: CASIPGGHDLTDTQYF.

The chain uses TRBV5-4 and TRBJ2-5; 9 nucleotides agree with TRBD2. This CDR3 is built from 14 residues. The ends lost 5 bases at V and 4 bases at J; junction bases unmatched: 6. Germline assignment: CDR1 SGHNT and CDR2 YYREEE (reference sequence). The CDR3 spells CASSLREGRETQYF. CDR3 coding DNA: TGTGCCAGCAGTCTGCGGGAGGGCCGAGAGACCCAGTACTTC.

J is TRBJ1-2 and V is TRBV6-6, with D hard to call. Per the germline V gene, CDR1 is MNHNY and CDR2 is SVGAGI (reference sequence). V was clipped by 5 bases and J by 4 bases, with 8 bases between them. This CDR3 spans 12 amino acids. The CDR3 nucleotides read TGTGCCAGCAGTAACTATGGCTATGGCTACACCTTC. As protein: CASSNYGYGYTF.